This T cell receptor (beta chain) was sequenced during a study of T-cell memory formation after mild COVID-19. One entry per CDR3 protein results from TCRdb running MiXCR on the 5' RACE reads. The repertoire has more than 300,000 distinct CDR3 sequences, around 13% of them found once; the top ten carry roughly 20%. V lost 1 base, J lost 13 bases, and 19 bases lay in between. Germline V gives CDR1 LNHNV, CDR2 YYDKDF (reference sequence). CDR3 length: 14 residues. This clonotype was seen a handful of times. The chain recombines TRBV15 with TRBJ1-2, with D maybe TRBD1 (5 bases). Source material: PBMCs or a T cell subset sorted from them (not recorded which). The origin of this receptor is a man younger than 35 who had mild COVID-19 (a few samples of this study predate the infection). Cell type and time point are not known. CDR3 DNA sequence: TGTGCCACCAGCAGAGTCCGGTCCGGGGCCAGCGTCACCTTC. It specifies CATSRVRSGASVTF.